These 18 T cell receptor beta chains share one sample of origin, sequenced in a study of cytomegalovirus exposure and HLA in healthy donors. Primers for the PCR totalled 60 Vbeta and 13 Jbeta. TCRdb's copy holds only in-frame clones and misses some; the assay was immunoSEQ multiplex PCR. The data contain some 150,000 clones, roughly four fifths of them singletons. The specimen was PBMCs. The receptors stem from a woman in her fifties or sixties in good health and CMV-seropositive.

The chain is built from TRBV9 and TRBJ2-1; the match to TRBD2 covers 7 bases. Germline CDR1 and CDR2: SGDLS and YYNGEE. J lost 5 bases, V lost 6 bases, and 8 bases had no gene match. CDR3 length: 14 residues. The CDR3 DNA reads as TGTGCCAGCAAACGGGCTAGCGGAGACAATGAGCAGTTCTTC. Protein: CASKRASGDNEQFF.

The chain uses TRBV6-1 and TRBJ2-1; 8 nucleotides align to TRBD1. After removal of 6 bases from V and 5 bases from J, the junction contained 9 bases not matched to a gene. CDR1 is MNHNS, CDR2 SASEGT, per germline. The CDR3 has 15 residues. The CDR3 spells CASRAAGTGNNEQFF. The CDR3 nucleotides are TGTGCCAGCAGAGCCGCCGGGACAGGCAACAATGAGCAGTTCTTC.

Notes on this clone: The germline gene is not matched at one end of the junction; a read error may be the cause. The gene calls are TRBV10-3 and TRBJ2-3, with 9 bases lining up with TRBD2. Germline lookup yields CDR1 ENHRY and CDR2 SYGVKD. The CDR3 totals 14 residues. DNA for the CDR3: TGTGCCATCAATGAGCGGGGGGGCACAGATACGCAGTATTTT. Amino acids: CAINERGGTDTQYF.

This clone was found a few times. This sequence joins TRBV7-2 and TRBJ1-2; perhaps TRBD1 as D (5 bases). Deletions cut 0 bases from V and 1 base from J, with 12 bases between. Germline V gives CDR1 SGHTA, CDR2 FQGNSA. The CDR3 has 16 amino acids. CDR3: CASSLALGGINYGYTF. The CDR3, as DNA: TGTGCCAGCAGCTTAGCGCTGGGGGGGATTAACTATGGCTACACCTTC.

This chain uses TRBV5-5 with TRBJ2-2; D possibly corresponds to TRBD1 (6 bases). The CDR3 is made up of 17 amino acids. Trimming took off 4 bases at V and 0 bases at J, with 16 bases between the two ends. Per the germline V gene, CDR1 is SGHKS and CDR2 is YYEKEE (reference sequence). The CDR3 coding sequence is TGTGCCAGCAGCAAGACTCCGGACAGAGCGAACACCGGGGAGCTGTTTTTT. It is translated as CASSKTPDRANTGELFF. Full variable domain (missing parts from reference TRBV5-5 and TRBJ2-2): DAGVTQSPTHLIKTRGQQVTLRCSPISGHKSVSWYQQVLGQGPQFIFQYYEKEERGRGNFPDRFSARQFPNYSSELNVNALLLGDSALYLCASSKTPDRANTGELFFGEGSRLTVL.

This clone showed up just a few times. The DNA for the CDR3 is TGTGCCAGCCGAACAGGGCGCCATGAAGCTTTCTTT. Its protein is CASRTGRHEAFF. The chain has TRBV6-1 and TRBJ1-1; maybe TRBD1 (6 bases). Germline values: CDR1 MNHNS, CDR2 SASEGT. The CDR3 has 12 amino acids. Trimming pared 8 bases from V and 7 bases from J, leaving 14 bases between.

This sequence joins TRBV5-1 and TRBJ2-3; D may be TRBD2 (6 bases). The germline CDR1 and CDR2 sequences are SGHRS and YFSETQ. V was trimmed by 4 bases and J by 1 base, leaving 28 bases between them. The CDR3 consists of 20 residues. This CDR3 reads CASSLPRWDGGLRRTDTQYF. Here the CDR3 DNA reads TGCGCCAGCAGCCTCCCGAGGTGGGACGGGGGACTTCGGCGCACAGATACGCAGTATTTT.

This chain links TRBV10-2 with TRBJ2-1; TRBD2 is a possible D gene (6 bases). CDR1 WSHSY and CDR2 SAAADI come from the germline V gene. Deletions cut 0 bases from V and 8 bases from J, with 23 bases between. The CDR3 extends over 18 amino acids. The CDR3 protein is CASSESIPGLGPGDEQFF. The CDR3 DNA reads TGCGCCAGCAGTGAGTCGATCCCGGGCCTCGGGCCGGGGGATGAGCAGTTCTTC.

V and J are TRBV7-6 and TRBJ2-5; D is perhaps TRBD1 (6 bases). Trimming pared 1 base from V and 7 bases from J, leaving 19 bases between. The CDR3 is 16 amino acids. Germline CDR1 SGHVS, CDR2 FNYEAQ. The CDR3 DNA follows: TGTGCCAGCAGCTTAGGAGGCAGGGGCCCTCCAGCGACCCAGTACTTC. Translating it yields CASSLGGRGPPATQYF.

The CDR3 sequence: CASSSQAYEQYF. In DNA form, the CDR3 reads TGCGCCAGCAGCTCTCAGGCATACGAGCAGTACTTC. The chain couples TRBV5-1 to TRBJ2-7; D is unclear. Germline CDR1 is SGHRS and CDR2 is YFSETQ. The V and J ends lost 3 bases and 4 bases respectively, with 8 bases between them. The CDR3 has 12 amino acids. Complete variable domain (other parts from reference TRBV5-1 and TRBJ2-7): KAGVTQTPRYLIKTRGQQVTLSCSPISGHRSVSWYQQTPGQGLQFLFEYFSETQRNKGNFPGRFSGRQFSNSRSEMNVSTLELGDSALYLCASSSQAYEQYFGPGTRLTVT.

This sequence joins TRBV6-5 and TRBJ2-5, with 7 nucleotides matching TRBD1. The CDR3 is made up of 14 amino acids. Trimming removed 8 bases from V and 6 bases from J; junction bases left unmatched: 12. Germline V CDR1 and CDR2: MNHEY, SVGAGI. CDR3 in amino acids: CASSGEGAVKTQYF. For the CDR3, the DNA is TGTGCCAGCTCGGGCGAGGGGGCGGTGAAGACCCAGTACTTC.

This clone was seen once. The V and J genes are TRBV29-1 and TRBJ2-7, with 12 bases that match TRBD1. This CDR3 is built from 13 residues. V dropped 6 bases and J dropped 7; count of bases not matched to a gene: 7. The germline CDR1 and CDR2 sequences are SQVTM and ANQGSEA. The CDR3 reads CSVTGTGGREQYF. For the CDR3, the DNA is TGCAGCGTAACCGGGACAGGGGGCAGGGAGCAGTACTTC.

CDR3 nucleotide sequence: TGTGCCAGCGCGGTCAACAACTGGGAGACCCAGTACTTC. It translates to CASAVNNWETQYF. The chain employs TRBV6-1 and TRBJ2-5; no reliable D call. The CDR3 is made up of 13 amino acids. The germline gives CDR1 MNHNS, CDR2 SASEGT. Trimming shortened V by 8 bases and J by 5 bases, and 15 bases separated the two germline ends.

The chain combines TRBV6-5 with TRBJ2-1; the match to TRBD2 covers 10 bases. Germline-derived CDR1 and CDR2 are MNHEY and SVGAGI. V gave up 5 bases and J gave up 4 bases; unmatched junction bases: 5. The CDR3 runs to 15 residues. DNA of the CDR3: TGTGCCAGCAGTCCGCCTAGCGGGAGTTACAATGAGCAGTTCTTC. This sequence encodes CASSPPSGSYNEQFF.

The V and J genes are TRBV5-1 and TRBJ2-1; TRBD2 matches 9 bases. V lost 0 bases, J lost 6 bases, and 1 base stayed unmatched. The CDR3 has 14 residues. CDR1 and CDR2 from the germline V gene are SGHRS and YFSETQ. This CDR3 reads CASSLVAGANEQFF. In nucleotides, the CDR3 is TGCGCCAGCAGCTTGGTAGCGGGAGCCAATGAGCAGTTCTTC.

This sequence joins TRBV7-9 and TRBJ2-2, with 8 positions matching TRBD1. Per the germline V gene, CDR1 is SEHNR and CDR2 is FQNEAQ (reference sequence). J lost 4 bases, V lost 5 bases, and 9 bases had no gene match. There are 16 residues in the CDR3. This chain's CDR3 is CASSPGEDRATGELFF. CDR3 nucleotides: TGTGCCAGCAGCCCCGGAGAGGACAGGGCCACCGGGGAGCTGTTTTTT.

This chain connects TRBV6-1 to TRBJ1-3, with 9 nucleotides matching TRBD1. Germline CDR1 is MNHNS and CDR2 is SASEGT. With V trimmed by 7 bases and J by 0 bases, 4 bases remained unmatched. This CDR3 comprises 15 residues. For the CDR3, the DNA is TGTGCCAGCATCTTACAGGGGGCCTCTGGAAACACCATATATTTT. Its protein product is CASILQGASGNTIYF.

This clone has a handful of counts. V usage is TRBV4-3 and J usage is TRBJ2-3, with 11 bases that match TRBD2. This CDR3 is built from 16 residues. The J segment lost 4 bases and the V segment lost 3 bases, leaving 6 bases of the junction unmatched. The germline CDR1 and CDR2 sequences are LGHNA and YSLEER. The CDR3 is CASSQSLAGVADTQYF. The CDR3 DNA sequence: TGCGCCAGCAGCCAGTCACTAGCGGGGGTTGCAGATACGCAGTATTTT.